This note documents a single T cell receptor (beta chain) sequence. Its antigen is currently unknown. V gave up 3 bases and J gave up 0 bases, with 10 bases separating them. In germline, CDR1 is SGHDN, CDR2 FVKESK. CDR3 length: 15 residues. This sample stems from a study of blood T cells in healthy people across ages. Together with a sample-barcoded 5' primer, a J-beta primer mix was included in a second PCR lasting about 7 to 12 cycles. MiXCR, run by TCRdb on the 5' RACE reads, gives a single entry per CDR3 protein. Of approximately 940,000 distinct CDR3 sequences listed, 48% were seen once; the top ten hold 10% to 15%. Study observations and caveats: Fewer expanded clones and more diversity marked long-lived versus aged donors.

The sequenced sample was blood. The chain recombines TRBV14 with TRBJ2-3; no clear D. The sequence came from a man aged 25-40 years in good health. CDR3 sequence (DNA): TGTGCCAGCAGCCACCTGGCGACTAGCACAGATACGCAGTATTTT. Its protein product is CASSHLATSTDTQYF.